This entry is about one TCR beta chain. Antigen: not known. Trimming stripped 8 bases from V and 3 bases from J, with 9 bases between. This CDR3 has 12 residues. Germline lookup yields CDR1 MNHEY and CDR2 SMNVEV (reference sequence). The data are from a study of T cell repertoires in cytomegalovirus infection. At the level of the study: An indication of both CMV infection and matching HLA type came from public TCR beta signatures.

Findings and limits, study-wide: CMV-specific TCR beta clonotypes restricted by HLA-C were the ones dominating the ex vivo response. Carriage of CMV together with the relevant HLA was identifiable through cumulative public TCR beta family frequency.

TCRdb reprocessed the reads with MiXCR, giving one entry per CDR3 protein. This table holds tens of thousands of distinct CDR3 sequences, 20% to 25% found once. The chain recombines TRBV27 with TRBJ2-3; D is uncertain. The specimen comprised CD8+ T cells from cultured PBMCs, sampled from culture after CMV antigen stimulation. The clonotype was recovered from a human donor in good health (CMV status not recorded). Some clones in this sample may be carry-over from other donors' samples. CDR3 DNA: TGTGCCAGCTCGTCGAGAACAGATACGCAGTATTTT. Translating it yields CASSSRTDTQYF.